This T cell receptor beta chain appears in the sequencing data of a study of blood T cell repertoires in COVID-19. Germline CDR1 ENHRY, CDR2 SYGVKD. The CDR3 loop spans 15 amino acids. V lost 2 bases and J 0 bases, leaving 8 bases between the germline ends. This table comes from immunoSEQ multiplex PCR, and its TCRdb copy is limited to in-frame clones, with some not included. This table has hundreds of thousands of clones, around 88% appearing once. Notes on this clone: Other DNA sequences from this sample encode an identical CDR3 as well.

What was sequenced was PBMCs or T cells enriched from blood (not recorded which). This chain joins TRBV10-3 and TRBJ1-5; D might be TRBD1 (5 bases). The TCR was taken from a woman aged 25 to 45 who had recovered from COVID-19. The CDR3 DNA is TGTGCCATCAGTGAGGGGGGGGATAGCAATCAGCCCCAGCATTTT. Encoded protein: CAISEGGDSNQPQHF.